Below, 18 T cell receptor beta chains from the same sample are listed, as sequenced in a study of blood T cells in healthy people across ages. Using a J-beta primer mix together with a sample-barcoded 5' primer, a second PCR was run for roughly 7 to 11 cycles. TCRdb re-called the 5' RACE reads with MiXCR, one entry per CDR3 protein. The table records more than 800,000 distinct CDR3 sequences, 29% of them present only once. The material sequenced was blood. These receptors were obtained from a woman of 80 years or more in good health.

In its sample, this clonotype was seen a few times. CDR3 nucleotides: TGCAGTGCTAGAGTGGGGGGGGGCCGCCCTGAGCAGTACTTC. Amino acids: CSARVGGGRPEQYF. The rearrangement links TRBV20-1 to TRBJ2-5, with TRBD2 as a possible D gene (7 bases). The ends were cut back, 1 base at V and 11 bases at J, with 20 bases in the middle. The germline CDR1 and CDR2 sequences are DFQATT and SNEGSKA (reference sequence). The CDR3 has 14 amino acids.

V usage is TRBV5-1 and J usage is TRBJ2-5; possible D gene TRBD1, 6 bases. Germline-derived CDR1 and CDR2 are SGHRS and YFSETQ. This CDR3 comprises 16 residues. V was trimmed by 0 bases and J by 4 bases, leaving 16 bases between them. The CDR3 sequence is CASSLGAQGRGETQYF. CDR3 in DNA: TGCGCCAGCAGCTTGGGGGCTCAGGGGCGCGGAGAGACCCAGTACTTC.

This clonotype was counted ten times or more. The chain is built from TRBV6-5 and TRBJ2-1, with a weak D call TRBD1 (6 bases). V lost 5 bases and J 9 bases, leaving 14 bases between the germline ends. Per the germline V gene, CDR1 is MNHEY and CDR2 is SVGAGI. The CDR3 spans 13 residues. CDR3 in amino acids: CASSPPGHPEQFF. DNA of the CDR3: TGTGCCAGCAGTCCCCCGGGACACCCTGAGCAGTTCTTC.

The chain couples TRBV7-9 to TRBJ2-7; D gene unclear. The J call is doubtful: the DNA matches TRBJ2-4 better. This CDR3 contains 15 residues. Looked up from germline, CDR1 is SEHNR and CDR2 is FQNEAQ (reference sequence). The CDR3 region is CASSLAVGYKNIQYF. The CDR3 DNA reads as TGTGCCAGCAGCTTAGCAGTCGGGTACAAAAACATTCAGTACTTC.

In this sample, this clonotype turned up many times. CDR3 nucleotides: TGTGCCAGCAGTTTCACTAGCGGGGGACAAGAGACCCAGTACTTC. Translating it yields CASSFTSGGQETQYF. The chain employs TRBV12-3 or TRBV12-4 and TRBJ2-5; 11 bases fit TRBD2. V lost 3 bases and J lost 2; bases outside the gene matches: 2. This CDR3 has 15 amino acids.

Worth noting for this clonotype: One base away lies a much larger clone, so this may be a sequencing read error. The chain carries TRBV20-1 and TRBJ2-1; possibly TRBD1 or TRBD2 for D (5 bases each). The DNA end lines up better with TRBJ2-7; the J call may be wrong. The length of the CDR3 is 15 residues. Germline V lookup: CDR1 DFQATT, CDR2 SNEGSKA (reference sequence). DNA for the CDR3: TGCAGTGCTAGGGGGGTCTCGGGGACCCACAATGAGCAGTACTTC. Translated, it gives CSARGVSGTHNEQYF.

This clonotype was recorded at least ten times. The chain recombines TRBV24-1 with TRBJ2-1, with D possibly TRBD1 on 5 matching bases. CDR1 and CDR2 from the germline V gene are KGHDR and SFDVKD. With 6 bases removed from V and 8 bases from J, the gap between germline ends came to 13 bases. This CDR3 is built from 13 residues. In DNA, the CDR3 is TGTGCCACCAGTTTTCCAGGGATGGATGAGCAGTTCTTC. Translation gives CATSFPGMDEQFF.

This sequence joins TRBV9 and TRBJ2-5, with no clear D. CDR1 and CDR2 (germline): SGDLS, YYNGEE. The CDR3 runs 15 residues. V shed 4 bases and J shed 3 bases, with 16 bases lying between them. In DNA, the CDR3 is TGTGCCAGCAGCCCGTTAAGGGCACTGAAAGAGACCCAGTACTTC. Protein sequence: CASSPLRALKETQYF.

This clonotype turned up a few times. This chain joins TRBV6-5 and TRBJ2-3, with a weak D call TRBD2 (6 bases). Germline CDR1 reads MNHEY; CDR2 reads SVGAGI. Trimming stripped 2 bases from V and 6 bases from J, with 12 bases between. The CDR3 is 14 amino acids. The DNA for the CDR3 is TGTGCCAGCAGTTACGGCGGGGCTCTGGATACGCAGTATTTT. Amino acid sequence: CASSYGGALDTQYF.

The table lists this clonotype with many counts. The chain joins TRBV12-3 or TRBV12-4 to TRBJ1-1, with a weak D call TRBD1 (5 bases). The CDR3 has 12 amino acids. Between the trimmed V and J ends, which lost 6 bases and 5 bases, there was a span of 10 bases. CDR3 in DNA: TGTGCCAGCAGAGGGGTCGCGACTGAAGCTTTCTTT. Protein product: CASRGVATEAFF.

The V call is TRBV5-1, the J call TRBJ2-7; TRBD2 might be the D (6 bases). The J call is doubtful: the DNA matches TRBJ2-5 better. This CDR3 spans 16 amino acids. Germline CDR1 is SGHRS and CDR2 is YFSETQ. The CDR3 sequence: CASSAGPVDTSETQYF. The CDR3 bases are TGCGCCAGCAGCGCGGGGCCCGTGGACACTTCGGAGACCCAGTACTTC.

This clonotype was seen ten or more times. The CDR3 sequence is CASSYGRLVPLNEQFF. In nucleotides, the CDR3 is TGTGCCAGCAGTTACGGAAGACTAGTCCCCCTCAATGAGCAGTTCTTC. V usage is TRBV6-5 and J usage is TRBJ2-1, with a tentative D call TRBD2 (6 bases). Germline V lookup: CDR1 MNHEY, CDR2 SVGAGI. V lost 2 bases and J lost 6, with 17 bases in between. The CDR3 runs to 16 residues.

This clonotype was recorded many times. The gene calls are TRBV4-1 and TRBJ2-1, with TRBD2 identical over 13 bases. This CDR3 spans 21 amino acids. Germline V gene sequence: CDR1 MGHRA, CDR2 YSYEKL. The junction had 11 bases not matched to a gene; V was cut back by 0 bases and J by 0 bases. The CDR3 DNA follows: TGCGCCAGCAGCCAAGATCAGATGGGGACTAGCGGGGCCAGCTCCTACAATGAGCAGTTCTTC. This sequence encodes CASSQDQMGTSGASSYNEQFF.

The chain uses TRBV30 and TRBJ1-5; D may be TRBD1 (6 bases). Germline CDR1 GTSNPN, CDR2 SVGIG (reference sequence). V was pared by 2 bases and J by 6 bases, with 17 bases between. The CDR3 length is 15 residues. CDR3 coding DNA: TGTGCCTGGAGTACTCGGGGGCAGGTCAGTCAGCCCCAGCATTTT. It encodes CAWSTRGQVSQPQHF.

At least ten counts were recorded for this clonotype. The rearrangement links TRBV20-1 to TRBJ2-3; D assignment may be TRBD1 or TRBD2 (5 bases each). CDR3 length: 14 amino acids. V lost 1 base to trimming and J lost 1 base, with 9 bases between them. Looked up from germline, CDR1 is DFQATT and CDR2 is SNEGSKA (reference sequence). The CDR3 loop is CSARAKGRTDTQYF. In DNA, the CDR3 is TGCAGTGCTAGAGCGAAGGGACGCACAGATACGCAGTATTTT.

This clonotype was counted between two and nine times. The V and J genes are TRBV6-1 and TRBJ2-6, with D perhaps matching TRBD1 (6 bases). The germline CDR1 and CDR2 sequences are MNHNS and SASEGT. The length of the CDR3 is 16 residues. V was pared by 5 bases and J by 3 bases, with 14 bases between. In nucleotides, the CDR3 is TGTGCCAGCAGTATTCAGGGGTTGGGTGGGGCCAACGTCCTGACTTTC. Translating it yields CASSIQGLGGANVLTF.

The rearrangement links TRBV7-9 to TRBJ2-3, with 8 bases lining up with TRBD2. CDR3 length: 19 residues. Per the germline V gene, CDR1 is SEHNR and CDR2 is FQNEAQ (reference sequence). V was pared by 3 bases and J by 2 bases, with 16 bases of the junction left unmatched. The CDR3 region has the DNA TGTGCCAGCAGCTTCAGGGTGCGGGGGGCCCGGGGGTCCACAGATACGCAGTATTTT. It translates to CASSFRVRGARGSTDTQYF.

Regarding this clonotype: A much larger clone is a single base away; this may be a read error. CDR3 in amino acids: CAGSLAVIGTEAFF. The CDR3 DNA sequence: TGCGCCGGCAGCTTGGCGGTGATCGGCACTGAAGCTTTCTTT. The chain joins TRBV5-1 to TRBJ1-1; D gene uncertain. This CDR3 region has 14 residues. Germline values: CDR1 SGHRS, CDR2 YFSETQ.